The next 21 T cell receptor beta chains were all read from a single sample in a study of T cells in localized non-small cell lung cancer. TCRdb's copy holds only in-frame clones and misses some; the assay was immunoSEQ multiplex PCR. The sample includes about 26,000 clones, roughly four fifths of them seen just once. Specimen: peripheral blood, collected before any cancer treatment. The receptors originated from a woman aged 35 to 70 with stage I lung adenocarcinoma.

The chain has TRBV6-1 and TRBJ1-6; a weak D match, TRBD1 (6 bases). This CDR3 contains 15 residues. V was pared by 6 bases and J by 6 bases, with 15 bases between. From germline, CDR1 is MNHNS and CDR2 SASEGT. The CDR3 protein is CASRLGTSTNSPLHF. As DNA, the CDR3 is TGTGCCAGCAGGCTCGGGACATCTACTAATTCACCCCTCCACTTT.

This chain uses TRBV7-3 with TRBJ1-2; 7 nucleotides line up with TRBD1. Trimming removed 5 bases from V and 6 bases from J; junction bases left unmatched: 6. The length of the CDR3 is 13 residues. CDR1 is SGHTA, CDR2 FQGTGA, per germline. The CDR3 nucleotides are TGTGCCAGCAGCCGACAGGGATCGGATGGCTACACCTTC. Translation gives CASSRQGSDGYTF.

The chain is built from TRBV7-9 and TRBJ2-3; 8 bases are a match to TRBD2. Germline trimming cut 8 bases from V and 5 bases from J; bases unmatched to any gene: 6. Germline-derived CDR1 and CDR2 are SEHNR and FQNEAQ (reference sequence). This CDR3 spans 13 amino acids. CDR3 bases: TGTGCCAGCGGGCGGGGGGAACTAGATACGCAGTATTTT. Translating it yields CASGRGELDTQYF.

In its sample, this clone was seen once. The rearrangement uses TRBV19 and TRBJ1-4; 7 nucleotides match TRBD1. This CDR3 has 14 amino acids. J gave up 2 bases and V 5 bases, and 2 bases lay outside the gene matches. Germline V lookup: CDR1 LNHDA, CDR2 SQIVND (reference sequence). CDR3 in amino acids: CASSVTGTNEKLFF. The DNA for the CDR3 is TGTGCCAGTAGTGTGACAGGGACTAATGAAAAACTGTTTTTT. Supplemented by reference TRBV19 and TRBJ1-4, the full variable domain reads DGGITQSPKYLFRKEGQNVTLSCEQNLNHDAMYWYRQDPGQGLRLIYYSQIVNDFQKGDIAEGYSVSREKKESFPLTVTSAQKNPTAFYLCASSVTGTNEKLFFGSGTQLSVL.

In DNA form, the CDR3 reads TGTGCCAGCAGCCGGGACAGGGTAGGACACGAGCAGTACTTC. The encoded protein is CASSRDRVGHEQYF. The chain joins TRBV13 to TRBJ2-7; 9 bases match TRBD1. This CDR3 spans 14 amino acids. CDR1 and CDR2 from the germline V gene are PRHDT and FYEKMQ (reference sequence). J lost 5 bases, V lost 5 bases, and 7 bases had no gene match.

CDR3 coding DNA: TGTGCCAGCAGCCCGGGGCAAGCGCAGTACTTC. It encodes CASSPGQAQYF. The chain carries TRBV7-2 and TRBJ2-7; D possibly uses TRBD1 or TRBD2 (5 bases each). Between the trimmed V and J ends, which lost 5 bases and 9 bases, there was a span of 11 bases. The V gene's germline CDR1 is SGHTA and CDR2 FQGNSA. This CDR3 region has 11 residues.

The rearrangement uses TRBV5-1 and TRBJ1-6; D is perhaps TRBD1 (6 bases). CDR3 size: 15 residues. The germline V gene encodes CDR1 SGHRS and CDR2 YFSETQ. The germline V and J ends were trimmed by 4 bases and 5 bases, with 13 bases remaining between them. The DNA of the CDR3 is TGCGCCAGCAGCCCAGGGACACCCGATAATTCACCCCTCCACTTT. It codes for CASSPGTPDNSPLHF.

This clone occurred a few times. This chain links TRBV4-3 with TRBJ2-3, with 8 bases that match TRBD1. CDR3 length equals 17 residues. V was clipped by 0 bases and J by 2 bases; unmatched bases: 7. Germline CDR1 is LGHNA and CDR2 is YSLEER. The CDR3 DNA follows: TGCGCCAGCAGCCAAGAAGGCAGGGGGCGTCCCACAGATACGCAGTATTTT. It codes for CASSQEGRGRPTDTQYF.

The chain joins TRBV6-1 to TRBJ2-5; 8 bases are a match to TRBD2. The J segment lost 5 bases and the V segment lost 6 bases, leaving 8 bases of the junction unmatched. This CDR3 spans 14 amino acids. The germline V gene encodes CDR1 MNHNS and CDR2 SASEGT. DNA for the CDR3: TGTGCCAGCAGCCCCCGGGGGGGGTGGGAGACCCAGTACTTC. Its protein is CASSPRGGWETQYF.

CDR3 bases: TGTGCCAGCAGTTCTTCAGAACCGTACCAGCCCCAGCATTTT. Residues: CASSSSEPYQPQHF. This rearrangement joins TRBV6-5 to TRBJ1-5, with D unclear. The length of the CDR3 is 14 residues. Germline V CDR1 and CDR2: MNHEY, SVGAGI. Trimming pared 4 bases from V and 7 bases from J, leaving 14 bases between.

CDR3 nucleotides: TGCGCCAGCAGCTTGGAAGGGACAGGCCGGGCTGGCTACACCTTC. Translating gives CASSLEGTGRAGYTF. The rearrangement links TRBV5-1 to TRBJ1-2; 8 nucleotides align to TRBD1. Germline V gives CDR1 SGHRS, CDR2 YFSETQ. This CDR3 has 15 amino acids. The ends lost 0 bases at V and 7 bases at J; junction bases unmatched: 8.

The chain is built from TRBV29-1 and TRBJ1-2; the D is unclear. Trimming took 4 bases from V and 4 from J, leaving 10 bases between them. The CDR3 has 12 amino acids. Germline V gene sequence: CDR1 SQVTM, CDR2 ANQGSEA. The CDR3 region has the DNA TGCAGCGTTGGTGAGGACCTCTATGGCTACACCTTC. Amino acid sequence: CSVGEDLYGYTF.

This sequence joins TRBV20-1 and TRBJ2-7; D uncertain. The germline V and J ends were trimmed by 3 bases and 5 bases, with 8 bases remaining between them. The CDR3 contains 11 residues. CDR1 and CDR2 from the germline V gene are DFQATT and SNEGSKA (reference sequence). CDR3: CSASNSHEQYF. The CDR3 nucleotides are TGCAGTGCTAGTAATAGCCACGAGCAGTACTTC.

The chain couples TRBV10-1 to TRBJ2-3; TRBD1 agrees at 7 bases. The CDR3 contains 15 residues. Germline CDR1 is WNHNN and CDR2 is SYGVQD (reference sequence). V lost 4 bases to trimming and J lost 4 bases; unmatched junction nucleotides: 8. This CDR3 reads CASSAEDRKADTQYF. The CDR3 nucleotides are TGCGCCAGCAGTGCCGAGGACAGGAAGGCAGATACGCAGTATTTT.

The chain recombines TRBV7-3 with TRBJ1-1; D not certain. V lost 10 bases, J lost 0 bases, and 18 bases lay in between. This CDR3 spans 15 amino acids. The germline V gene encodes CDR1 SGHTA and CDR2 FQGTGA. The CDR3 loop is CATPAGPGLNTEAFF. CDR3 sequence (DNA): TGTGCCACTCCAGCAGGCCCGGGCCTGAACACTGAAGCTTTCTTT.

By proportion, this clone is medium-sized. V and J are TRBV15 and TRBJ2-1; maybe TRBD2 (5 bases). V was shortened by 0 bases and J by 7 bases, with 16 bases between the two germline ends. CDR3 length: 16 residues. Germline V gene sequence: CDR1 LNHNV, CDR2 YYDKDF (reference sequence). CDR3 bases: TGTGCCACCAGCAGAGATTGGTCGGGGATGGGGAATGAGCAGTTCTTC. This gives the protein CATSRDWSGMGNEQFF.

This sequence joins TRBV9 and TRBJ2-2; D is perhaps TRBD1 or TRBD2 (5 bases each). CDR1 and CDR2 (germline): SGDLS, YYNGEE. The CDR3 totals 13 residues. Trimming left V 5 bases short and J 5 bases short, with 10 bases between. The CDR3 bases are TGTGCCAGCAGGAGGGGAAATACCGGGGAGCTGTTTTTT. This translates into CASRRGNTGELFF.

The chain employs TRBV7-2 and TRBJ1-1, with D possibly being TRBD1 (5 bases). The CDR3 totals 16 residues. CDR1 and CDR2 from the germline V gene are SGHTA and FQGNSA. V was cut by 5 bases and J by 5 bases, with 21 bases left in between. The CDR3 sequence is CASSPRVGGRVTEAFF. CDR3 nucleotide sequence: TGTGCCAGCAGCCCTAGGGTCGGGGGGAGAGTGACTGAAGCTTTCTTT.

The chain carries TRBV10-2 and TRBJ2-1, with D maybe TRBD2 (7 bases). The CDR3 spans 13 residues. Trimming took 10 bases from V and 3 from J, leaving 13 bases between them. Germline loops: CDR1 WSHSY, CDR2 SAAADI. CDR3 region: CATAGAGYNEQFF. CDR3 in DNA: TGCGCCACTGCGGGGGCGGGCTACAATGAGCAGTTCTTC.

This clone has more than one count but fewer than ten. This sequence joins TRBV19 and TRBJ1-5, with 9 bases lining up with TRBD1. This CDR3 region has 19 residues. Germline assignment: CDR1 LNHDA and CDR2 SQIVND (reference sequence). The ends lost 7 bases at V and 4 bases at J; junction bases unmatched: 20. The CDR3 coding sequence is TGTGCCAGTAAGGGAACAACCGGAGGAGGGACAGGGAAGAATCAGCCCCAGCATTTT. Its translation: CASKGTTGGGTGKNQPQHF. Drawing the rest from reference TRBV19 and TRBJ1-5, the complete variable domain is DGGITQSPKYLFRKEGQNVTLSCEQNLNHDAMYWYRQDPGQGLRLIYYSQIVNDFQKGDIAEGYSVSREKKESFPLTVTSAQKNPTAFYLCASKGTTGGGTGKNQPQHFGDGTRLSIL.

V is TRBV7-2 and J is TRBJ2-7, with D possibly matching TRBD1 (6 bases). Germline V lookup: CDR1 SGHTA, CDR2 FQGNSA. This CDR3 contains 14 residues. V lost 4 bases and J lost 4, with 14 bases in between. The CDR3 nucleotides read TGTGCCAGCAGCTATACACTAGGGGGATACGAGCAGTACTTC. Its translation is CASSYTLGGYEQYF.